This entry features one T cell receptor (beta chain) sequence. The sample comes from a study of blood T cell repertoires in COVID-19. Across the whole study: COVID-19 samples from acute and convalescent phases originated in the United States, Italy and Spain. The analysed material was cDNA or gDNA that came from T cells, B-cell-depleted T cells, or PBMCs.

Authors' methods: Reference gene primer amplification in the assay estimated nucleated cell counts. Libraries were prepared by immunoSEQ multiplex PCR; TCRdb keeps only in-frame clonotypes and omits some of them. D and trimming come from the DNA, and the V and J calls and clone size come from that table. The sample lists some 140,000 clones; roughly nine tenths were seen once. This CDR3 is built from 15 residues. V lost 0 bases, J lost 4 bases, and 13 bases lay in between. Germline lookup yields CDR1 SGHNT and CDR2 YYREEE (reference sequence). Sequences were obtained from peripheral blood. This sequence joins TRBV5-4 and TRBJ1-2; TRBD1 is a possible D gene (5 bases). The TCR originated in a man aged 45-65 years with acute or convalescent COVID-19. CDR3 nucleotide sequence: TGTGCCAGCAGCTTGGATCGAAGGGGTTCCTATGGCTACACCTTC. It specifies CASSLDRRGSYGYTF.